Below are 17 T cell receptor beta chains sequenced from a single sample in a study of molecular identifiers for immune sequencing clone quantification. One entry per CDR3 protein, called by TCRdb with MiXCR from the PCR reads. The table includes over 600,000 distinct CDR3 sequences, 15% to 20% detected once. What was sequenced was naive CD8+ T cells from blood, with Jurkat cell RNA spiked in. Subset in this sample: FACS-sorted CD8+CD4-CCR7+CD45RA+ naive T cells. The receptors stem from a human donor in good health. Some libraries in this study had Jurkat cell RNA spiked in.

Remarks on this clonotype: A read error may be the cause here, since a much bigger clone is one base away. This rearrangement joins TRBV7-9 to TRBJ2-2, with a tentative D call TRBD2 (5 bases). The CDR3 extends over 12 amino acids. Germline CDR1 reads SEHNR; CDR2 reads FQNEAQ (reference sequence). The CDR3 sequence is CASRYGPGKLFF. The CDR3 DNA reads TGTGCCAGCAGATATGGACCCGGGAAGCTGTTTTTT. Drawing the rest from reference TRBV7-9 and TRBJ2-2, the complete variable domain is DTGVSQNPRHKITKRGQNVTFRCDPISEHNRLYWYRQTLGQGPEFLTYFQNEAQLEKSRLLSDRFSAERPKGSFSTLEIQRTEQGDSAMYLCASRYGPGKLFFGEGSRLTVL.

A few counts support this clonotype. The rearrangement links TRBV28 to TRBJ2-3; D is uncertain. Germline V gives CDR1 MDHEN, CDR2 SYDVKM. V shed 6 bases and J shed 2 bases, with 15 bases lying between them. The CDR3 extends over 15 amino acids. As DNA, the CDR3 is TGTGCCAGCAGGTTCTATAAGATTAACACAGATACGCAGTATTTT. This translates into CASRFYKINTDTQYF.

At least ten counts were recorded for this clonotype. The CDR3 here is CASSWGSAMEAFF. The DNA for the CDR3 is TGTGCCAGCAGTTGGGGCAGCGCCATGGAAGCTTTCTTT. J is TRBJ1-1 and V is TRBV27; D is possibly TRBD1 (5 bases). Per the germline V gene, CDR1 is MNHEY and CDR2 is SMNVEV (reference sequence). The V end was cut by 4 bases, the J end by 8 bases, with 14 bases between. There are 13 residues in the CDR3.

This clonotype was seen repeatedly, ten times or more. The rearrangement uses TRBV4-1 and TRBJ2-2, with 10 bases fitting TRBD1. This CDR3 has 14 residues. V was pared by 4 bases and J by 6 bases, with 2 bases of the junction left unmatched. Germline values: CDR1 MGHRA, CDR2 YSYEKL. The CDR3 sequence: CASSLGTGAGELFF. CDR3 in DNA: TGCGCCAGCAGCCTGGGGACAGGGGCCGGGGAGCTGTTTTTT.

This clonotype has at least ten counts. The V and J genes are TRBV20-1 and TRBJ1-4; 7 bases match TRBD1. With V trimmed by 6 bases and J by 8 bases, 18 bases remained unmatched. Germline V gene lookup returns CDR1 DFQATT and CDR2 SNEGSKA (reference sequence). There are 16 residues in the CDR3. The CDR3 here is CSAKPFDRVVGEKLFF. CDR3 in DNA: TGCAGTGCCAAACCCTTCGACAGGGTTGTTGGGGAAAAACTGTTTTTT.

As regards this clonotype: This may arise from a read error, as a much more abundant clone is one base away. The rearrangement uses TRBV7-9 and TRBJ2-2; TRBD1 agrees at 9 bases. The CDR3 sequence is 13 residues long. The germline V gene has CDR1 SEHNR and CDR2 FQNEAQ (reference sequence). The CDR3 DNA follows: TGTGCCGGGGACAGGGCGAACACCGGGGAGCTGGTTTTT. Its protein is CAGDRANTGELVF.

This clonotype was counted at least ten times. The chain employs TRBV6-2 or TRBV6-3 and TRBJ2-5; D may be TRBD1 (6 bases). This CDR3 is built from 13 residues. Deletions cut 5 bases from V and 1 base from J, with 8 bases between. Germline loops: CDR1 MNHEY, CDR2 SVGEGT. The CDR3 bases are TGTGCCAGCAGTAGCAGGGGCCAAGAGACCCAGTACTTC. Protein sequence: CASSSRGQETQYF.

This clonotype showed up many times. This sequence joins TRBV7-9 and TRBJ1-4, with unresolved D. V was shortened by 1 base and J by 8 bases, with 8 bases between the two germline ends. Germline V gene data show CDR1 as SEHNR and CDR2 as FQNEAQ (reference sequence). This CDR3 comprises 13 residues. The CDR3: CASSLGTREKLFF. For the CDR3, the DNA is TGTGCCAGCAGCTTAGGTACGAGAGAAAAACTGTTTTTT.

Only a few counts were recorded for this clonotype. The genes are TRBV14 and TRBJ2-7; TRBD2 might be the D (5 bases). Germline values: CDR1 SGHDN, CDR2 FVKESK. The CDR3 runs 16 residues. Trimming cost V 0 bases and J 3 bases, with 15 bases left between them. Here the CDR3 reads CASSQEGWKGSYEQYF. The CDR3 DNA is TGTGCCAGCAGCCAAGAGGGGTGGAAAGGGAGCTACGAGCAGTACTTC. Full variable domain (missing parts from reference TRBV14 and TRBJ2-7): EAGVTQFPSHSVIEKGQTVTLRCDPISGHDNLYWYRRVMGKEIKFLLHFVKESKQDESGMPNNRFLAERTGGTYSTLKVQPAELEDSGVYFCASSQEGWKGSYEQYFGPGTRLTVT.

This clonotype was detected many times. V and J are TRBV12-3 or TRBV12-4 and TRBJ1-1; unclear D gene. V was pared by 8 bases and J by 5 bases, with 9 bases between. The CDR3 runs to 11 residues. CDR3 bases: TGTGCCAGCCAATTAAGGACTGAAGCTTTCTTT. It encodes CASQLRTEAFF.

This clonotype was seen a single time. The missing conserved phenylalanine or tryptophan at the end of this CDR3 makes a read error likely. This chain uses TRBV27 with TRBJ1-5, with TRBD1 matching over 9 bases. This CDR3 region has 14 residues. The germline V gene has CDR1 MNHEY and CDR2 SMNVEV (reference sequence). The ends lost 2 bases at V and 5 bases at J; junction bases unmatched: 1. CDR3 in DNA: TGTGCCAGCAGTTTAACAGGGGGCTATCAGCCCCAGCATGTT. This codes for CASSLTGGYQPQHV.

The CDR3 sequence: CASSQASGAANEKLFF. CDR3 coding DNA: TGTGCCAGCAGCCAAGCCTCAGGGGCGGCGAATGAAAAACTGTTTTTT. This rearrangement joins TRBV3-1 to TRBJ1-4; perhaps TRBD1 as D (6 bases). CDR3 size: 16 residues. CDR1 is LGHDT and CDR2 is YNNKEL in the germline V gene (reference sequence). Trimming removed 1 base from V and 5 bases from J, with 14 bases in between.

This clonotype has just a few counts. V is TRBV12-3 or TRBV12-4 and J is TRBJ2-7; possibly TRBD1 or TRBD2 for D (5 bases each). Trimming left V 5 bases short and J 0 bases short, with 14 bases between. The CDR3 consists of 15 residues. CDR3 protein: CASSPTRGNSYEQYF. In DNA, the CDR3 is TGTGCCAGCAGTCCCACGAGGGGAAACTCCTACGAGCAGTACTTC.

The rearrangement uses TRBV11-2 and TRBJ2-7, with 7 bases that match TRBD1. Germline loops: CDR1 SGHAT, CDR2 FQNNGV. V was clipped by 1 base and J by 5 bases; unmatched bases: 17. This CDR3 spans 18 amino acids. In nucleotides, the CDR3 is TGTGCCAGCAGCTTAGGGTCTAGGTGGAGACAGGGCCTTCACGAGCAGTACTTC. Translation gives CASSLGSRWRQGLHEQYF.

Of note for this clonotype: It may be a read error: a sequence one base away is much more abundant. This chain uses TRBV12-3 or TRBV12-4 with TRBJ2-2, with TRBD1 as a possible D gene (5 bases). This CDR3 comprises 14 residues. The CDR3 loop is CVSSFSRQTGELFF. The CDR3 DNA sequence: TGTGTCAGCAGTTTTTCCAGACAGACCGGGGAGCTGTTTTTT.

This clonotype occurred many times. This rearrangement joins TRBV7-2 to TRBJ1-3; D is undetermined. Germline V gene lookup returns CDR1 SGHTA and CDR2 FQGNSA. The CDR3 covers 15 residues. The germline V and J ends were trimmed by 2 bases and 4 bases, with 12 bases remaining between them. The CDR3 DNA reads TGTGCCAGCAGCTTAATCCGGTCAGGAGGAAACACCATATATTTT. It codes for CASSLIRSGGNTIYF.

There are many counts of this clonotype. The V and J genes are TRBV7-2 and TRBJ2-7; 8 bases are a match to TRBD2. The V and J ends lost 4 bases and 4 bases, in that order; junction bases with no gene match: 9. The CDR3 loop spans 15 amino acids. CDR1 is SGHTA and CDR2 is FQGNSA in the germline V gene. CDR3: CASSSKRGLRYEQYF. The DNA for the CDR3 is TGTGCCAGCAGCTCGAAGCGGGGGCTCCGATACGAGCAGTACTTC.